The 25 T cell receptor beta chains below were found in one sample sequenced in a study of early T cells in non-severe SARS-CoV-2 infection. TCRdb processed the 5' RACE reads anew with MiXCR; each CDR3 protein has one entry. The table records about 72,000 distinct CDR3 sequences, approximately 9.2% of them present only once. The sample was whole blood. The receptors here all came from an adult who was a healthcare worker with PCR-confirmed SARS-CoV-2 infection or an uninfected control (not recorded which).

This clonotype was seen more than once but under ten times. The V and J genes are TRBV18 and TRBJ2-7; 8 bases fit TRBD2. CDR1 and CDR2 (germline): KGHSH, LQKENI. The CDR3 sequence is 14 residues long. V dropped 4 bases and J dropped 2; count of bases not matched to a gene: 4. In nucleotides, the CDR3 is TGTGCCAGCTCACGTGAAGCGGGAGCCTACGAGCAGTACTTC. It encodes CASSREAGAYEQYF.

This clonotype was observed a few times. V gene TRBV4-1 combines with J gene TRBJ2-1; TRBD1 matches 7 bases. The CDR3 length is 16 residues. Germline V gene data show CDR1 as MGHRA and CDR2 as YSYEKL. Trimming cost V 4 bases and J 7 bases; bases outside gene matches: 13. DNA of the CDR3: TGCGCCAGCAGCCGTAGTGGGACAGTTCGAGGGAATGAGCAGTTCTTC. Its translation: CASSRSGTVRGNEQFF.

This rearrangement joins TRBV18 to TRBJ2-3, with 8 positions matching TRBD2. The CDR3 runs 16 residues. The ends lost 3 bases at V and 1 base at J; junction bases unmatched: 6. Germline CDR1 is KGHSH and CDR2 is LQKENI. The CDR3 nucleotides read TGTGCCAGCTCACCTCGGACTAGCAGACGCACAGATACGCAGTATTTT. The encoded protein is CASSPRTSRRTDTQYF.

This clonotype was seen many times. The genes are TRBV5-4 and TRBJ2-7; the match to TRBD2 covers 8 bases. The length of the CDR3 is 15 residues. Germline CDR1 SGHNT, CDR2 YYREEE (reference sequence). V lost 4 bases and J lost 2; bases outside the gene matches: 8. The CDR3 here is CASSPPLAGTYEQYF. The CDR3 bases are TGTGCCAGCAGCCCCCCCTTAGCGGGAACCTACGAGCAGTACTTC.

The V and J genes are TRBV3-1 and TRBJ2-7, with 10 bases matching TRBD2. The J segment lost 0 bases and the V segment lost 2 bases, leaving 1 base of the junction unmatched. This CDR3 comprises 15 residues. The V gene's germline CDR1 is LGHDT and CDR2 YNNKEL (reference sequence). In DNA, the CDR3 is TGTGCCAGCAGCCAACGACTAGCGGGCTCCTACGAGCAGTACTTC. It yields the protein CASSQRLAGSYEQYF.

Only a few counts were recorded for this clonotype. V is TRBV7-9 and J is TRBJ2-5; 7 bases align to TRBD2. Germline lookup yields CDR1 SEHNR and CDR2 FQNEAQ (reference sequence). CDR3 length equals 14 residues. V lost 8 bases, J lost 0 bases, and 6 bases stayed unmatched. CDR3 sequence: CASASGTNQETQYF. The CDR3 region has the DNA TGTGCCAGCGCCTCCGGGACTAACCAAGAGACCCAGTACTTC.

The rearrangement links TRBV9 to TRBJ2-3, with a weak D call TRBD2 (5 bases). The V gene's germline CDR1 is SGDLS and CDR2 YYNGEE. There are 15 residues in the CDR3. Deletions cut 1 base from V and 4 bases from J, with 13 bases between. This chain's CDR3 is CASSVLAAWADTQYF. CDR3 coding DNA: TGTGCCAGCAGCGTACTAGCAGCGTGGGCAGATACGCAGTATTTT.

This clonotype was counted between two and nine times. The chain is built from TRBV6-2 or TRBV6-3 and TRBJ1-2; 9 positions match TRBD1. V was pared by 5 bases and J by 0 bases, with 4 bases of the junction left unmatched. Per the germline V gene, CDR1 is MNHEY and CDR2 is SVGEGT. This CDR3 has 15 residues. CDR3 in DNA: TGTGCCAGCAGTCACCGGGACAGGGCTAACTATGGCTACACCTTC. Translated: CASSHRDRANYGYTF.

The rearrangement uses TRBV29-1 and TRBJ2-7, with 8 bases lining up with TRBD1. This CDR3 has 13 amino acids. CDR1 is SQVTM, CDR2 ANQGSEA, per germline. After removal of 3 bases from V and 5 bases from J, the junction contained 6 bases not matched to a gene. Here the CDR3 reads CSVELGQGHEQYF. The CDR3 coding sequence is TGCAGCGTTGAGCTCGGACAGGGCCACGAGCAGTACTTC.

This clonotype was detected a few times. The V and J genes are TRBV2 and TRBJ1-4; weak D call: TRBD1 (6 bases). Germline V gene data show CDR1 as SNHLY and CDR2 as FYNNEI. V lost 6 bases and J lost 3, with 14 bases in between. The CDR3 is 15 amino acids. The CDR3 DNA is TGTGCCAGCAGGCTTAACAGGGCGTCTAATGAAAAACTGTTTTTT. Encoded protein: CASRLNRASNEKLFF.

For the CDR3, the DNA is TGCGCCAGCAGTCAATCGGGACTAAACTCCTACAATGAGCAGTTCTTC. It yields the protein CASSQSGLNSYNEQFF. J is TRBJ2-1 and V is TRBV23-1, with 7 bases identical to TRBD2. TRBV23-1 is an open reading frame whose function is uncertain. After removal of 0 bases from V and 0 bases from J, the junction contained 2 bases not matched to a gene. The CDR3 contains 16 residues.

The chain joins TRBV28 to TRBJ2-4; perhaps D is TRBD1 or TRBD2 (7 bases each). Trimming cost V 7 bases and J 2 bases, with 21 bases left between them. This CDR3 has 17 residues. The germline CDR1 and CDR2 sequences are MDHEN and SYDVKM. The CDR3 spells CASTYARGGGTKNIQYF. DNA for the CDR3: TGTGCCAGCACCTACGCCAGGGGGGGTGGGACCAAAAACATTCAGTACTTC. Variable domain in full (rest from reference TRBV28 and TRBJ2-4): DVKVTQSSRYLVKRTGEKVFLECVQDMDHENMFWYRQDPGLGLRLIYFSYDVKMKEKGDIPEGYSVSREKKERFSLILESASTNQTSMYLCASTYARGGGTKNIQYFGAGTRLSVL.

Many counts were recorded for this clonotype. The chain recombines TRBV4-2 with TRBJ2-3, with D possibly being TRBD2 (6 bases). CDR3 size: 15 residues. The germline V gene encodes CDR1 LGHNA and CDR2 YNFKEQ. V dropped 2 bases and J dropped 1 base, with 10 bases sitting between them. DNA of the CDR3: TGTGCCAGCAGCCAACGTCCTAGCGGCACAGATACGCAGTATTTT. Its translation: CASSQRPSGTDTQYF.

The rearrangement links TRBV18 to TRBJ1-5; 11 bases align to TRBD1. Germline V gene sequence: CDR1 KGHSH, CDR2 LQKENI. With 3 bases clipped from V and 6 bases from J, the junction kept 7 bases outside the gene matches. The CDR3 length is 16 residues. The CDR3 nucleotides are TGTGCCAGCTCACCCGGTCCCGGGACAGGGGGTCAGCCCCAGCATTTT. Its translation is CASSPGPGTGGQPQHF.

This clonotype was seen many times. This chain links TRBV7-2 with TRBJ1-1, with 8 positions matching TRBD1. The germline gives CDR1 SGHTA, CDR2 FQGNSA. The length of the CDR3 is 14 residues. The V gene end was trimmed by 5 bases and the J gene end by 0 bases; junction bases not matched to a gene: 2. The CDR3 loop is CASSLDRVNTEAFF. The CDR3 DNA follows: TGTGCCAGCAGCCTGGACAGGGTGAACACTGAAGCTTTCTTT.

This clonotype was observed a handful of times. The chain uses TRBV10-2 and TRBJ2-1; TRBD2 agrees at 8 bases. This CDR3 is 15 amino acids long. The V gene end was trimmed by 5 bases and the J gene end by 0 bases; junction bases not matched to a gene: 3. The germline V gene has CDR1 WSHSY and CDR2 SAAADI. The CDR3 DNA is TGCGCCAGCAGTCTACTAGCGGTCTCCTACAATGAGCAGTTCTTC. Its translation: CASSLLAVSYNEQFF.

The chain couples TRBV3-1 to TRBJ2-4; 9 bases align to TRBD1. Trimming at V came to 1 base and at J to 6 bases, leaving 4 bases not matched to a gene. Germline lookup yields CDR1 LGHDT and CDR2 YNNKEL (reference sequence). The CDR3 sequence is 15 residues long. CDR3 region: CASSQAGTGRNIQYF. In DNA, the CDR3 is TGTGCCAGCAGCCAAGCGGGGACAGGGCGAAACATTCAGTACTTC.

This clonotype was counted ten times or more. J is TRBJ1-2 and V is TRBV18, with D unclear. CDR3 length equals 13 residues. Trimming shortened V by 5 bases and J by 4 bases, and 11 bases separated the two germline ends. Looked up from germline, CDR1 is KGHSH and CDR2 is LQKENI. The CDR3 region has the DNA TGTGCCAGCTCAGGTGTGGAGACCTATGGCTACACCTTC. Translating gives CASSGVETYGYTF.

This clonotype showed up just a few times. The rearrangement joins TRBV7-7 to TRBJ2-1, with TRBD2 identical over 10 bases. V dropped 1 base and J dropped 5; count of bases not matched to a gene: 5. The CDR3 has 16 residues. Germline V gives CDR1 SSHAT, CDR2 FNYEAQ (reference sequence). The CDR3 region is CASSLGGAGGHNEQFF. The CDR3 DNA follows: TGTGCCAGCAGCTTAGGGGGAGCGGGAGGGCACAATGAGCAGTTCTTC.

This clonotype has a handful of counts. This chain connects TRBV18 to TRBJ1-1; D unresolved. The CDR3 is made up of 16 amino acids. Germline V gene data show CDR1 as KGHSH and CDR2 as LQKENI. The ends were cut back, 0 bases at V and 5 bases at J, with 16 bases in the middle. CDR3 region: CASSPPGAPGRTEAFF. For the CDR3, the DNA is TGTGCCAGCTCACCACCGGGTGCCCCCGGGCGAACTGAAGCTTTCTTT.

This chain joins TRBV28 and TRBJ2-4; D is ambiguous. The CDR3 has 12 residues. Germline V CDR1 and CDR2: MDHEN, SYDVKM. CDR3 in DNA: TGTGCTAGAAGGGTAGCCAAAAACATTCAGTACTTC. Its protein is CARRVAKNIQYF.

This clonotype was observed at least ten times. The chain uses TRBV6-2 or TRBV6-3 and TRBJ2-7; D unresolved. Germline CDR1 MNHEY, CDR2 SVGEGT. V lost 6 bases and J lost 7, with 10 bases in between. The length of the CDR3 is 11 residues. The CDR3 region has the DNA TGTGCCAGCAGCCTAGTCGGGGAGCAGTACTTC. Amino acid sequence: CASSLVGEQYF.

The V call is TRBV9, the J call TRBJ2-2; D uncertain. Germline CDR1 and CDR2: SGDLS and YYNGEE. V lost 0 bases and J 1 base, leaving 7 bases between the germline ends. The CDR3 is made up of 15 amino acids. CDR3 sequence: CASSVDPRNTGELFF. In DNA, the CDR3 is TGTGCCAGCAGCGTAGACCCAAGGAACACCGGGGAGCTGTTTTTT.

This clonotype was seen a few times. The genes are TRBV11-2 and TRBJ2-1; no firm D call. The V and J ends lost 1 base and 3 bases respectively, with 16 bases between them. Per germline, CDR1 SGHAT and CDR2 FQNNGV. The CDR3 has 17 amino acids. The CDR3 is CASSLVRPDPYYNEQFF. The CDR3 coding sequence is TGTGCCAGCAGCTTAGTCCGGCCGGACCCTTACTACAATGAGCAGTTCTTC.

This clonotype was recorded a few times. The rearrangement joins TRBV4-1 to TRBJ2-3; D is unresolved. V gave up 0 bases and J gave up 6 bases, with 10 bases separating them. Per the germline V gene, CDR1 is MGHRA and CDR2 is YSYEKL. CDR3 length equals 14 residues. The CDR3 DNA sequence: TGCGCCAGCAGCCAAGAAAGGGCCCGCGATACGCAGTATTTT. It specifies CASSQERARDTQYF.